A selection of T cell receptor beta chains follows, all from one sample in a study of cytomegalovirus exposure and HLA in healthy donors. TCRdb keeps only in-frame clones here, not all; method: immunoSEQ multiplex PCR. Of under 150,000 clones listed, roughly 63% are singletons. Sequenced input: PBMCs. All receptors come from a man younger than 40 in good health and CMV-seropositive. Both conserved end residues are part of each CDR3. Each record gives: V gene, D gene, J gene, clone size, CDR3 protein, CDR3 DNA. A D gene is named only where the DNA matches it firmly. A row's size may be missing; if present it is once, few, many or a size class.

v_call: TRBV5-1; d_call: TRBD2; j_call: TRBJ2-2; clone_size: .; cdr3_aa: CARLAGGQNTGELFF; cdr3_nt: TGCGCCAGATTAGCGGGAGGTCAAAACACCGGGGAGCTGTTTTTT
v_call: TRBV19; d_call: .; j_call: TRBJ1-2; clone_size: .; cdr3_aa: CASSLQGENGYTF; cdr3_nt: TGTGCCAGTAGTCTCCAGGGCGAGAATGGCTACACCTTC
v_call: TRBV6-1; d_call: TRBD2; j_call: TRBJ2-3; clone_size: .; cdr3_aa: CASRAGLAGTDTQYF; cdr3_nt: TGTGCCAGCAGGGCAGGACTAGCGGGCACAGATACGCAGTATTTT
v_call: TRBV5-1; d_call: TRBD2; j_call: TRBJ2-1; clone_size: few; cdr3_aa: CASSPGLADYNEQFF; cdr3_nt: TGCGCCAGCAGCCCGGGACTAGCGGACTACAATGAGCAGTTCTTC
v_call: TRBV13; d_call: .; j_call: TRBJ2-3; clone_size: few; cdr3_aa: CASSPGEDSTDTQYF; cdr3_nt: TGTGCCAGCAGCCCCGGGGAGGATAGCACAGATACGCAGTATTTT
v_call: TRBV10-3; d_call: TRBD1; j_call: TRBJ2-5; clone_size: .; cdr3_aa: CAISGTGQETQYF; cdr3_nt: TGTGCCATCAGTGGGACAGGACAAGAGACCCAGTACTTC
v_call: TRBV15; d_call: TRBD1; j_call: TRBJ2-1; clone_size: .; cdr3_aa: CATSDRGRTNEQFF; cdr3_nt: TGTGCCACCAGCGACAGGGGGCGAACAAATGAGCAGTTCTTC
v_call: TRBV4-2; d_call: TRBD1; j_call: TRBJ1-2; clone_size: few; cdr3_aa: CASSQGGGTGRGYTF; cdr3_nt: TGTGCCAGCAGCCAAGGGGGCGGGACAGGCCGTGGCTACACCTTC
v_call: TRBV5-1; d_call: TRBD1; j_call: TRBJ1-2; clone_size: .; cdr3_aa: CASSPGQGNYGYTF; cdr3_nt: TGCGCCAGCAGCCCGGGACAGGGAAACTATGGCTACACCTTC
v_call: TRBV5-1; d_call: TRBD1; j_call: TRBJ2-5; clone_size: .; cdr3_aa: CASSDGQGDQETQYF; cdr3_nt: TGCGCCAGCAGCGATGGACAGGGGGACCAAGAGACCCAGTACTTC
v_call: TRBV10-1; d_call: .; j_call: TRBJ2-3; clone_size: .; cdr3_aa: CASSRRGSTDTQYF; cdr3_nt: TGCGCCAGCAGTCGCAGGGGATCCACAGATACGCAGTATTTT
v_call: TRBV5-8; d_call: .; j_call: TRBJ1-5; clone_size: .; cdr3_aa: CASSLGLNQPQHF; cdr3_nt: TGTGCCAGCAGCTTGGGGCTCAATCAGCCCCAGCATTTT
v_call: TRBV6-6; d_call: TRBD1; j_call: TRBJ1-4; clone_size: .; cdr3_aa: CASTLLGTGEKLFF; cdr3_nt: TGTGCCAGCACCCTACTTGGGACAGGCGAAAAACTGTTTTTT
v_call: TRBV29-1; d_call: TRBD2; j_call: TRBJ2-7; clone_size: few; cdr3_aa: CSAGGGGYEQYF; cdr3_nt: TGCAGCGCCGGCGGGGGAGGTTACGAGCAGTACTTC
v_call: TRBV6-6; d_call: .; j_call: TRBJ2-7; clone_size: .; cdr3_aa: CASRKGDSYEQYF; cdr3_nt: TGTGCCAGCAGAAAAGGGGACTCCTACGAGCAGTACTTC
v_call: TRBV27; d_call: .; j_call: TRBJ2-3; clone_size: .; cdr3_aa: CASSPSTDTQYF; cdr3_nt: TGTGCCAGCAGTCCGAGCACAGATACGCAGTATTTT
v_call: TRBV29-1; d_call: .; j_call: TRBJ2-3; clone_size: few; cdr3_aa: CSVGRDLATTQYF; cdr3_nt: TGCAGCGTTGGACGGGACTTAGCGACTACGCAGTATTTT
v_call: TRBV5-3; d_call: .; j_call: TRBJ2-2; clone_size: .; cdr3_aa: CARSLAQVGENTGELFF; cdr3_nt: TGTGCCAGAAGCTTGGCGCAAGTGGGAGAGAACACCGGGGAGCTGTTTTTT
v_call: TRBV14; d_call: .; j_call: TRBJ2-7; clone_size: .; cdr3_aa: CASSQDRDRLTEQYF; cdr3_nt: TGTGCCAGCAGCCAAGACAGGGATCGGTTAACCGAGCAGTACTTC
v_call: TRBV9; d_call: .; j_call: TRBJ2-5; clone_size: .; cdr3_aa: CASREGQETQYF; cdr3_nt: TGTGCCAGCAGGGAGGGGCAAGAGACCCAGTACTTC
v_call: TRBV2; d_call: .; j_call: TRBJ2-3; clone_size: .; cdr3_aa: CASISDTDTQYF; cdr3_nt: TGTGCCAGCATTAGCGATACAGATACGCAGTATTTT
v_call: TRBV23-1; d_call: TRBD1; j_call: TRBJ2-7; clone_size: .; cdr3_aa: CASASGQGQVYEQYF; cdr3_nt: TGCGCCAGCGCCTCCGGACAGGGGCAGGTTTACGAGCAGTACTTC